The sequence of this T cell receptor beta chain was determined in a study of vaccination and CD4 T cells after COVID-19. Study-wide context: Researchers treated cells with overlapping spike peptides taken from SARS-CoV-2, HCoV-NL63, HCoV-OC43 and HCoV-229E.

This clonotype showed up just a few times. The antigen is undetermined. CDR1 SGHTA and CDR2 FQGNSA come from the germline V gene. The CDR3 sequence is 14 residues long. V was trimmed by 3 bases and J by 8 bases, leaving 11 bases between them. Researchers used the Oncomine TCR Beta short-read assay to sequence DNA from cultured CD4+ T cells. TCRdb reprocessed the PCR reads via MiXCR and lists one record per CDR3 protein. The sample has over 10,000 distinct CDR3 sequences, over 60% seen once. Specified treatment: roughly 11-day PBMC culture with coronavirus spike peptide pools or control peptides (ViraFEST assay).

The TCR was taken from a human donor who had recovered from COVID-19. Sequenced input: CD4+ T cells from blood, cultured in vitro. This sequence joins TRBV7-2 and TRBJ1-6; D remains ambiguous. The CDR3 region has the DNA TGTGCCAGCAGCTTCCGGGGTAAGGATTCACCCCTCCACTTT. This sequence encodes CASSFRGKDSPLHF.